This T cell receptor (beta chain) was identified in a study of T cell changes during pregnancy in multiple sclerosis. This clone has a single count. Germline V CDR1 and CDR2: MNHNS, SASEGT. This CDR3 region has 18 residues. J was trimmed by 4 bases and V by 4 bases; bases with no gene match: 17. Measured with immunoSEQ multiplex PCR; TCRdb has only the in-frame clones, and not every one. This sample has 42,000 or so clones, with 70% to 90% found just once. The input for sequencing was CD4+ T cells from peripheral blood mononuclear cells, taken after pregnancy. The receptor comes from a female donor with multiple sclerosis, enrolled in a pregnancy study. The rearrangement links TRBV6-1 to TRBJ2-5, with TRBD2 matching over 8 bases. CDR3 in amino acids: CASSALSGGGLVGETQYF. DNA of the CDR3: TGTGCCAGCAGTGCTTTGAGCGGGGGAGGTTTGGTAGGAGAGACCCAGTACTTC.